This T cell receptor (beta chain) was captured in a study of blood T cells in healthy people across ages. Background on the study: Through template switching, about one barcoded beta molecule was captured per two T cells, as measured in model experiments.

This clonotype was detected a few times. The antigen is undetermined. The germline V and J ends were trimmed by 8 bases and 4 bases, with 20 bases remaining between them. This CDR3 is 14 amino acids long. Germline CDR1 reads DFQATT; CDR2 reads SNEGSKA (reference sequence). Study conclusions and caveats: With age, beta diversity per million T cells declined roughly linearly, significantly by 40.

Every donor provided roughly 10 milliliters of peripheral blood. Per sample, at least 5.5 micrograms of total RNA were extracted. A second about 7 to 11 cycle PCR used barcoded and J-beta primers. One entry per CDR3 protein, called by TCRdb with MiXCR from the 5' RACE reads. The data contain hundreds of thousands of distinct CDR3 sequences, 52% of them seen just once; the ten biggest clones take up roughly 13%. The chain is built from TRBV20-1 and TRBJ1-1; D remains ambiguous. This receptor was taken from a woman of 80 years or more in good health. Sequenced input: blood. The CDR3, as DNA: TGCAGTCCTTATAAGACGGGATCTATCACTGAAGCTTTCTTT. Its protein product is CSPYKTGSITEAFF.